This T cell receptor (beta chain) was found in a study of neurological immune-mediated disorders. Points from the study as a whole: The expanded clones of different subjects shared no CDR3 amino acid sequences (suggesting private repertoires in all groups).

This clonotype came up once. No antigen is known for it. V lost 0 bases and J 4 bases, leaving 11 bases between the germline ends. The V gene's germline CDR1 is SGHRS and CDR2 YFSETQ. The CDR3 contains 14 residues. The cDNA came from 5'RACE, which used 10-nucleotide random UMIs. Each CDR3 protein gets one entry after TCRdb re-called the 5' RACE reads with MiXCR. The sample carries fewer than 65,000 distinct CDR3 sequences, approximately 10% recorded once. The TCR sequence derives from a man between 70 and 80 years old with HTLV-1-associated myelopathy (HAM/TSP). The genes are TRBV5-1 and TRBJ2-7; a weak D match, TRBD2 (5 bases). The sample comprised PBMCs. The DNA of the CDR3 is TGCGCCAGCAGCTTGGGCGGGCCACGGTACGAGCAGTACTTC. Amino acids: CASSLGGPRYEQYF. Based on the CDR3 plus reference TRBV5-1 and TRBJ2-7, the full variable domain is KAGVTQTPRYLIKTRGQQVTLSCSPISGHRSVSWYQQTPGQGLQFLFEYFSETQRNKGNFPGRFSGRQFSNSRSEMNVSTLELGDSALYLCASSLGGPRYEQYFGPGTRLTVT.